The clone carrying this T cell receptor (beta chain) has a count of ten or more. The sample belongs to a study of neurological immune-mediated disorders. The cDNA was generated by 5'RACE with 10-nucleotide random UMIs. The authors obtained over 180 million TCR-beta sequences from 15-18 subjects per sequencing run. Using its own MiXCR run on the 5' RACE reads, TCRdb lists one record per CDR3 protein. Of about 84,000 distinct CDR3 sequences detected, about a tenth appear once; the ten largest clones hold 1.8%. Volunteers from a blood bank in Maryland, USA, constituted the healthy controls. The CDR3 is 13 residues long. Looked up from germline, CDR1 is DFQATT and CDR2 is SNEGSKA (reference sequence). With 7 bases clipped from V and 5 bases from J, the junction kept 7 bases outside the gene matches.

This clonotype was sampled from a man aged 40-49 years in good health. The chain employs TRBV20-1 and TRBJ2-1, with 8 bases fitting TRBD1. Sequencing was carried out using PBMCs. CDR3 DNA sequence: TGCAGTGTGATGGGACAGGCTAACAATGAGCAGTTCTTC. Translated: CSVMGQANNEQFF.